This T cell receptor (beta chain) was retrieved from a study of blood T cell repertoires in COVID-19. Study as a whole: Collection of acute and convalescent COVID-19 samples took place in the United States, Italy and Spain.

Measured with immunoSEQ multiplex PCR; TCRdb has only the in-frame clones, and not every one. The sample contains roughly 300,000 clones, roughly 90% of which appear only once. Germline assignment: CDR1 LNHDA and CDR2 SQIVND (reference sequence). Germline trimming cut 6 bases from V and 4 bases from J; bases unmatched to any gene: 12. The CDR3 spans 16 residues. This sequence originates from a man in his late teens or twenties who had recovered from COVID-19. This chain joins TRBV19 and TRBJ1-2, with 9 nucleotides matching TRBD1. Sequenced material: peripheral blood. The CDR3 here is CASSNLPGQGSYGYTF. CDR3 nucleotide sequence: TGTGCCAGTAGCAACCTCCCGGGACAGGGAAGCTATGGCTACACCTTC.